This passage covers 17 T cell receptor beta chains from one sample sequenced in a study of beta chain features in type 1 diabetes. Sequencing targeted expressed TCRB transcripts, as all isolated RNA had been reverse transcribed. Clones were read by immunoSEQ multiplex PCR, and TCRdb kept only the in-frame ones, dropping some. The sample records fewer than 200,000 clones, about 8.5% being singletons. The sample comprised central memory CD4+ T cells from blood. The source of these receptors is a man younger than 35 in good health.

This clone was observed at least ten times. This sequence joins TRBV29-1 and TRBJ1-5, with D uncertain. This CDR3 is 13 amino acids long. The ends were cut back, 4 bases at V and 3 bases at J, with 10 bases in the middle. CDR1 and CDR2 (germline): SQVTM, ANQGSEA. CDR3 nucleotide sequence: TGCAGCGTTGGGCCCGGAGCCAATCAGCCCCAGCATTTT. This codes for CSVGPGANQPQHF.

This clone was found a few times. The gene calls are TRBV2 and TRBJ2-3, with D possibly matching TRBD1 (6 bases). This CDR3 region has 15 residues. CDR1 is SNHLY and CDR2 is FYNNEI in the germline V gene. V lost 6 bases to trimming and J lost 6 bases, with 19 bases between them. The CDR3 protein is CASRFQVGAVDTQYF. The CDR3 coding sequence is TGTGCCAGCAGGTTTCAGGTGGGGGCCGTGGATACGCAGTATTTT.

The CDR3 loop reads CASSVTGEFYEQYF. In nucleotides, the CDR3 is TGTGCCAGCAGTGTAACAGGTGAATTCTACGAGCAGTACTTC. The J gene is TRBJ2-7, the V gene TRBV6-1, with D perhaps TRBD1 (5 bases). V was cut by 4 bases and J by 3 bases, with 13 bases left in between. CDR3 length: 14 residues. Germline V gene lookup returns CDR1 MNHNS and CDR2 SASEGT.

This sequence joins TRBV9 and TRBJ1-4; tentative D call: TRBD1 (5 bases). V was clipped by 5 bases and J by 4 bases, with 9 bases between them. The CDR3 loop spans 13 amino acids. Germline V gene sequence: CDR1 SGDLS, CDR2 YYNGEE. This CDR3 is CASSPGLNEKLFF. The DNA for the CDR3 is TGTGCCAGCAGTCCAGGGCTTAATGAAAAACTGTTTTTT.

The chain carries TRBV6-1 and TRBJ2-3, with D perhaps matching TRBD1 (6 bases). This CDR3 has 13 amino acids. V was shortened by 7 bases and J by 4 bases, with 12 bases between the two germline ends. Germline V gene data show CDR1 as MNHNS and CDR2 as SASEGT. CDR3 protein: CASNGRGPDTQYF. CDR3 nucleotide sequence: TGTGCCAGCAATGGCAGGGGCCCAGATACGCAGTATTTT.

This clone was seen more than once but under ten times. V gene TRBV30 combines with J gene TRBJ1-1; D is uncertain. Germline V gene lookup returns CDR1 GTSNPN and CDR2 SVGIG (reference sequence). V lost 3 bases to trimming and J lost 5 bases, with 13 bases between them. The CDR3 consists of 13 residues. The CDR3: CAWRFRAGTEAFF. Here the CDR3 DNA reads TGTGCCTGGAGGTTTCGGGCGGGGACTGAAGCTTTCTTT. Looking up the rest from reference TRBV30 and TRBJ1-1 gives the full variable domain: SQTIHQWPATLVQPVGSPLSLECTVEGTSNPNLYWYRQAAGRGLQLLFYSVGIGQISSEVPQNLSASRPQDRQFILSSKKLLLSDSGFYLCAWRFRAGTEAFFGQGTRLTVV.

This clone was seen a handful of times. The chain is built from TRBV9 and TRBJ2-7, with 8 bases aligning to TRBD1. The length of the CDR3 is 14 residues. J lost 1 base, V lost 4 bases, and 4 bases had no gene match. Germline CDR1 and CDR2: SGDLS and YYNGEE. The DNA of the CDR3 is TGTGCCAGCAGCCCACGGACAGGGTCCTACGAGCAGTACTTC. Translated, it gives CASSPRTGSYEQYF.

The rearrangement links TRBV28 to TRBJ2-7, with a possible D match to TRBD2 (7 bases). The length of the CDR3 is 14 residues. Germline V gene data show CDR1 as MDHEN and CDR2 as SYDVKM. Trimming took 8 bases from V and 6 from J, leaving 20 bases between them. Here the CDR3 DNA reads TGTGCCAGCCTCCTTAGGGGGGGTCGAGCCGAGCAGTACTTC. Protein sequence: CASLLRGGRAEQYF.

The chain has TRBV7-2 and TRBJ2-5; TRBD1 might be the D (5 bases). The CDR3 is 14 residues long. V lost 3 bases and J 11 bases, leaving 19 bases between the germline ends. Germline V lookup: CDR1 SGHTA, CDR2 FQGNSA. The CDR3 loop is CASSFRQYPTEQYF. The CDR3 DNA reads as TGTGCCAGCAGCTTTCGACAGTACCCTACAGAGCAGTACTTC.

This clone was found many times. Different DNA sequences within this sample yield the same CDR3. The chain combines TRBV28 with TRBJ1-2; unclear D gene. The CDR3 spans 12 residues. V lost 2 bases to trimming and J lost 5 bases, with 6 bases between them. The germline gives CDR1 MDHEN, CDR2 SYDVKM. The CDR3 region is CASSLGGYGYTF. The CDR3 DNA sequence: TGTGCCAGCAGTTTAGGAGGGTATGGCTACACCTTC.

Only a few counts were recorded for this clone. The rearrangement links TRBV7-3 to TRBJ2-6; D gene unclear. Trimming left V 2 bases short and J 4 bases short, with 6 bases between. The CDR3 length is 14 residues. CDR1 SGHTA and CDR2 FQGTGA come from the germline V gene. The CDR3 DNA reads TGTGCCAGCAGCTTAGGCCTCGGGGCCAACGTCCTGACTTTC. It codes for CASSLGLGANVLTF.

CDR3 bases: TGTGCCAGCAACACTGGACTAGCGGAAACAGATACGCAGTATTTT. Translating it yields CASNTGLAETDTQYF. V is TRBV11-1 and J is TRBJ2-3; 10 nucleotides align to TRBD2. Losses at the gene ends were 7 bases for V and 3 bases for J; bases not matched to a gene: 7. The CDR3 length is 15 residues. Germline assignment: CDR1 SGHAT and CDR2 FQDESV (reference sequence). The entire variable domain, with the rest obtained from reference TRBV11-1 and TRBJ2-3, is as follows: EAEVAQSPRYKITEKSQAVAFWCDPISGHATLYWYRQILGQGPELLVQFQDESVVDDSQLPKDRFSAERLKGVDSTLKIQPAELGDSAMYLCASNTGLAETDTQYFGPGTRLTVL.

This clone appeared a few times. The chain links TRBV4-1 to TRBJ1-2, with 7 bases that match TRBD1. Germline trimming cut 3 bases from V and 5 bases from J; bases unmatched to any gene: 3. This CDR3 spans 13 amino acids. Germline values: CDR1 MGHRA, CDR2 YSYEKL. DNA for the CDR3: TGCGCCAGCAGCCAGCAGGGGGGATATGGCTACACCTTC. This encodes CASSQQGGYGYTF.

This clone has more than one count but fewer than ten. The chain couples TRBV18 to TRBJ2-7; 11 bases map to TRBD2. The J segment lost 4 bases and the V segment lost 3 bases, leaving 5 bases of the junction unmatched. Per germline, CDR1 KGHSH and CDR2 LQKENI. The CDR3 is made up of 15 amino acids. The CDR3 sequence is CASSPPGTSGYEQYF. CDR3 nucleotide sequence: TGTGCCAGCTCACCCCCTGGGACTAGCGGATACGAGCAGTACTTC.

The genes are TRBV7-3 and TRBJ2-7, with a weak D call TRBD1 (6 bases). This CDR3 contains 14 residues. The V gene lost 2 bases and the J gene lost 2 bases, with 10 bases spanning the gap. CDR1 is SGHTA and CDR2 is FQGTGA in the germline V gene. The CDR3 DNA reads TGTGCCAGCAGCTTAGCGGCAGGGGCCTACGAGCAGTACTTC. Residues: CASSLAAGAYEQYF.

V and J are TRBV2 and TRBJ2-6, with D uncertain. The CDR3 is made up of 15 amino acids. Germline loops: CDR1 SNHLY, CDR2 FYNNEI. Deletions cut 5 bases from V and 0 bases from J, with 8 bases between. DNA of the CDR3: TGTGCCAGCAGTATACAGCACTCTGGGGCCAACGTCCTGACTTTC. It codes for CASSIQHSGANVLTF.

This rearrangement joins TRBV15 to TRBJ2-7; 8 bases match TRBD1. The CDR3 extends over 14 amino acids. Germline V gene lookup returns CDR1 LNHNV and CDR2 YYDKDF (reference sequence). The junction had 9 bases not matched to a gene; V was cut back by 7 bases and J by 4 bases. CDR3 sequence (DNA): TGTGCCACCAATGCCGGGACAGGCGCGTACGAGCAGTACTTC. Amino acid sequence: CATNAGTGAYEQYF.